Each of the 16 T cell receptor beta chains below was sequenced from the same sample in a study of Ad26.COV2.S vaccination and SARS-CoV-2 variants. Assay: immunoSEQ multiplex PCR; the TCRdb copy retains only in-frame clones and omits some. This table has roughly 320,000 clones, about 86% appearing once. As for treatment: some 19 received Ad26.COV2.S at low or high dose, single or two shots; about 5 received placebo; per-sample allocation not given. Day 63 after the first vaccine or placebo injection was the time point for sampling. This specimen consisted of peripheral blood, obtained in a trial of Ad26.COV2.S vaccine versus placebo. The origin of the receptors is a person between 18 and 60 years old who received the Ad26.COV2.S COVID-19 vaccine or a placebo.

This rearrangement joins TRBV5-1 to TRBJ1-1; 8 bases map to TRBD1. CDR1 SGHRS and CDR2 YFSETQ come from the germline V gene. V shed 2 bases, J shed 1 base, and the junction held 4 bases outside the gene matches. The CDR3 has 15 amino acids. The CDR3 DNA reads as TGCGCCAGCAGCTTACGACAGGGGACGAACACTGAAGCTTTCTTT. This codes for CASSLRQGTNTEAFF.

This clone has a single count. The chain links TRBV21-1 to TRBJ2-2; TRBD2 is taken as the D call from the table, unchecked against the DNA. TRBV21-1 is annotated as a pseudogene. This CDR3 spans 14 amino acids. CDR3 protein: CASTPEFGTGELFF. CDR3 nucleotides: TGTGCCAGCACCCCGGAGTTTGGCACCGGGGAGCTGTTTTTT.

The chain joins TRBV3-1 (or the pseudogene TRBV3-2) to TRBJ2-7, with 9 bases matching TRBD1. The CDR3 extends over 15 amino acids. Per germline, CDR1 LGHDT and CDR2 YNNKEL (reference sequence). The V segment lost 4 bases and the J segment 4 bases; nucleotides outside the gene matches: 8. Here the CDR3 reads CASSLRTGVWYEQYF. The CDR3 DNA follows: TGTGCCAGCAGCCTCCGGACAGGGGTTTGGTACGAGCAGTACTTC.

The chain carries TRBV18 and TRBJ1-1; 8 bases are a match to TRBD1. With 3 bases clipped from V and 3 bases from J, the junction kept 0 bases outside the gene matches. The length of the CDR3 is 13 residues. The germline gives CDR1 KGHSH, CDR2 LQKENI. CDR3 DNA: TGTGCCAGCTCACCGACAGGGGACACTGAAGCTTTCTTT. Amino acids: CASSPTGDTEAFF.

This CDR3 is CASSLGGLAADTQYF. CDR3 in DNA: TGTGCCAGCAGCTTAGGAGGACTAGCGGCAGATACGCAGTATTTT. The chain recombines TRBV7-2 with TRBJ2-3; 10 positions match TRBD2. The V and J ends lost 1 base and 4 bases, in that order; junction bases with no gene match: 2. The CDR3 runs to 15 residues. Germline-derived CDR1 and CDR2 are SGHTA and FQGNSA.

The chain joins TRBV7-9 to TRBJ2-1; the D is unclear. V shed 5 bases and J shed 6 bases, with 11 bases lying between them. The germline V gene has CDR1 SEHNR and CDR2 FQNEAQ (reference sequence). The CDR3 is 13 amino acids. The CDR3 nucleotides are TGTGCCAGCAGCCACGCACAGTCCAATGAGCAGTTCTTC. This encodes CASSHAQSNEQFF.

This chain links TRBV12-3 or TRBV12-4 with TRBJ1-1; D gene unclear. The V end lost 5 bases, the J end lost 3 bases, and 7 bases lay between the germline ends. CDR3 length: 12 amino acids. CDR3 DNA: TGTGCCAGCAGTGCAGAATACACTGAAGCTTTCTTT. Translation: CASSAEYTEAFF.

CDR3 amino acids: CASKVTSGGADTQYF. As DNA, the CDR3 is TGTGCCAGCAAGGTCACATCTGGAGGGGCAGATACGCAGTATTTT. The chain recombines TRBV6-5 with TRBJ2-3; D is perhaps TRBD2 (6 bases). The V gene lost 7 bases and the J gene lost 4 bases, with 18 bases spanning the gap. Germline assignment: CDR1 MNHEY and CDR2 SVGAGI. CDR3 size: 15 residues.

J is TRBJ2-7 and V is TRBV12-3 or TRBV12-4, with 8 nucleotides matching TRBD1. There are 13 residues in the CDR3. V dropped 3 bases and J dropped 6; count of bases not matched to a gene: 4. The CDR3 coding sequence is TGTGCCAGCAGTTTCCAGGGGGCCAGCGAGCAGTACTTC. Translated, it gives CASSFQGASEQYF.

This clone was counted a single time. The V gene is TRBV5-1, the J gene TRBJ1-1; D remains unclear. The CDR3 is 15 residues long. V lost 4 bases and J 4 bases, leaving 17 bases between the germline ends. CDR1 is SGHRS and CDR2 is YFSETQ in the germline V gene. The CDR3: CASSPRTVASTEAFF. Written as DNA, the CDR3 is TGCGCCAGCAGCCCCCGGACTGTTGCGAGCACTGAAGCTTTCTTT.

The rearrangement links TRBV3-1 (or the pseudogene TRBV3-2) to TRBJ1-4, with D tentatively TRBD1 (6 bases). The germline gives CDR1 LGHDT, CDR2 YNNKEL (reference sequence). The CDR3 has 14 amino acids. V dropped 4 bases and J dropped 7 bases, with 13 bases sitting between them. Here the CDR3 reads CASSLQGSGEKLFF. The CDR3 DNA sequence: TGTGCCAGCAGCCTACAGGGTTCGGGTGAAAAACTGTTTTTT.

This rearrangement joins TRBV6-2 or TRBV6-3 to TRBJ2-3; 8 nucleotides align to TRBD2. The CDR3 length is 14 residues. With 6 bases clipped from V and 3 bases from J, the junction kept 5 bases outside the gene matches. Germline CDR1 and CDR2: MNHEY and SVGEGT. CDR3 nucleotide sequence: TGTGCCAGCAGCTCGCGGGGGGCAACAGATACGCAGTATTTT. It encodes CASSSRGATDTQYF.

V is TRBV5-6 and J is TRBJ2-4; D call uncertain. The CDR3 has 16 amino acids. The V end was cut by 4 bases, the J end by 0 bases, with 14 bases between. Germline values: CDR1 SGHDT, CDR2 YYEEEE. CDR3 nucleotide sequence: TGTGCCAGCAGCATTGGTCCCAACCTAGCCAAAAACATTCAGTACTTC. Translating it yields CASSIGPNLAKNIQYF.

This rearrangement joins TRBV11-2 to TRBJ1-1; D call uncertain. The V gene lost 0 bases and the J gene lost 7 bases, with 12 bases spanning the gap. CDR1 is SGHAT, CDR2 FQNNGV, per germline. The CDR3 length is 14 residues. CDR3 in DNA: TGTGCCAGCAGCTTAGATCGGTGGGCAGGTGAAGCTTTCTTT. Its translation is CASSLDRWAGEAFF.

This chain uses TRBV9 with TRBJ2-7; 8 nucleotides agree with TRBD2. V shed 10 bases and J 4 bases; nucleotides not matched to a gene: 13. The CDR3 sequence is 14 residues long. Per the germline V gene, CDR1 is SGDLS and CDR2 is YYNGEE. The CDR3 is CAGYGRGVRYEQYF. Here the CDR3 DNA reads TGTGCCGGCTACGGGCGGGGGGTACGGTACGAGCAGTACTTC.

The chain joins TRBV6-5 to TRBJ1-2; D uncertain. CDR1 MNHEY and CDR2 SVGAGI come from the germline V gene. The CDR3 has 14 amino acids. V lost 2 bases and J lost 3, with 10 bases in between. DNA of the CDR3: TGTGCCAGCAGTTACGGGCGCACCTACTATGGCTACACCTTC. Translated, it gives CASSYGRTYYGYTF.